These T cell receptor beta chains were read from a single sample in a study of molecular identifiers for immune sequencing clone quantification. TCRdb used MiXCR to reprocess the PCR reads, holding one entry per CDR3 protein. The table has about 54,000 distinct CDR3 sequences, 25% seen once; the top ten hold 1.5% to 2%. Sequenced input: naive CD8+ T cells from blood, with Jurkat cell RNA spiked in. These receptors all come from a human donor in good health. Some libraries in this study had Jurkat cell RNA spiked in. Both conserved end residues are part of each CDR3. Fields, in order: D gene, J gene, V gene, clone size, CDR3 DNA, CDR3 protein. A D gene is named only where the DNA matches it firmly. Size is omitted from some rows. Given values are once, few, many or a class for expanded clones.

d_gene: TRBD1
j_gene: TRBJ1-1
v_gene: TRBV27
abundance: many
CDR3nt: TGTGCCAGCAGAAGACAGGGGGCCGGGAACGCTGAAGCTTTCTTT
CDR3aa: CASRRQGAGNAEAFF

d_gene: -
j_gene: TRBJ1-5
v_gene: TRBV28
abundance: many
CDR3nt: TGTGCCAGCAGCCCCCCCCTGGGGAAGCCCAATCAGCCCCAGCATTTT
CDR3aa: CASSPPLGKPNQPQHF

d_gene: -
j_gene: TRBJ2-2
v_gene: TRBV11-2
abundance: few
CDR3nt: TGTGCCAGCATATCAGGGGTTTCCACCGGGGAGCTGTTTTTT
CDR3aa: CASISGVSTGELFF

d_gene: TRBD2
j_gene: TRBJ2-7
v_gene: TRBV19
abundance: -
CDR3nt: TGTGCCAGTAGTATCTCAGCGGGAGGTTTATACGAGCAGTACTTC
CDR3aa: CASSISAGGLYEQYF

d_gene: TRBD2
j_gene: TRBJ2-3
v_gene: TRBV11-2
abundance: many
CDR3nt: TGTGCCAGCAGCTTAATAGCGGGAGATACGCAGTATTTT
CDR3aa: CASSLIAGDTQYF

d_gene: -
j_gene: TRBJ1-3
v_gene: TRBV5-6
abundance: many
CDR3nt: TGTGCCAGCACCCTCCTGGACATCTCTGGAAACACCATATATTTT
CDR3aa: CASTLLDISGNTIYF

d_gene: -
j_gene: TRBJ2-1
v_gene: TRBV4-3
abundance: many
CDR3nt: TGCGCCAGCAGCCAAGATCGCCAGGGATTGTACAATGAGCAGTTCTTC
CDR3aa: CASSQDRQGLYNEQFF

d_gene: TRBD1
j_gene: TRBJ2-7
v_gene: TRBV12-3/TRBV12-4
abundance: many
CDR3nt: TGTGCCAGCAGTTCGGACAGGGGGAAGGCTGACGAGCAGTACTTC
CDR3aa: CASSSDRGKADEQYF

d_gene: -
j_gene: TRBJ2-5
v_gene: TRBV6-2/TRBV6-3
abundance: -
CDR3nt: TGTGCCTGCAGTTACTCCGCCGAGACCCAGTACTTC
CDR3aa: CACSYSAETQYF

d_gene: -
j_gene: TRBJ2-7
v_gene: TRBV20-1
abundance: -
CDR3nt: TGCAGTGCTAGGACAGGCGACTCCTACGAGCAGTACTTC
CDR3aa: CSARTGDSYEQYF

d_gene: TRBD2
j_gene: TRBJ2-4
v_gene: TRBV7-9
abundance: many
CDR3nt: TGTGCCAGCAGCTTTATCAGTACTAGCGGAGAAAACATTCAGTACTTC
CDR3aa: CASSFISTSGENIQYF

d_gene: TRBD1
j_gene: TRBJ2-6
v_gene: TRBV27
abundance: many
CDR3nt: TGTGCCAGCAGTTTGGACAGGTCCTCCTCTGGGGCCAACGTCCTGACTTTC
CDR3aa: CASSLDRSSSGANVLTF

d_gene: TRBD1
j_gene: TRBJ2-1
v_gene: TRBV12-3/TRBV12-4
abundance: many
CDR3nt: TGTGCCAGCAGGCCGAGCCGGGACAGGACCTACAATGAGCAGTTCTTC
CDR3aa: CASRPSRDRTYNEQFF

d_gene: -
j_gene: TRBJ2-2
v_gene: TRBV6-6
abundance: many
CDR3nt: TGTGCCAGCAGTGCAACAGGGACCGGGGAGCTGTTTTTT
CDR3aa: CASSATGTGELFF

d_gene: -
j_gene: TRBJ1-1
v_gene: TRBV18
abundance: -
CDR3nt: TGTGCCAGCTCACCACTCGCAGGCCGACCGACTAACACTGAAGCTTTCTTT
CDR3aa: CASSPLAGRPTNTEAFF

d_gene: TRBD1
j_gene: TRBJ2-7
v_gene: TRBV12-3/TRBV12-4
abundance: many
CDR3nt: TGTGCCAGCAGTTCGCTGACAGGGCCTCCCTACGAGCAGTACTTC
CDR3aa: CASSSLTGPPYEQYF

d_gene: -
j_gene: TRBJ2-2
v_gene: TRBV3-1
abundance: many
CDR3nt: TGTGCCAGCAGCCCGGGACCGCGGACCGGGGAGCTGTTTTTT
CDR3aa: CASSPGPRTGELFF

d_gene: -
j_gene: TRBJ2-1
v_gene: TRBV27
abundance: few
CDR3nt: TGTGCCAGCAGTTTAGGGTCCTTGGGAAATGAGCAGTTCTTC
CDR3aa: CASSLGSLGNEQFF

d_gene: TRBD2
j_gene: TRBJ2-1
v_gene: TRBV5-1
abundance: many
CDR3nt: TGCGCCAGCAGCTTGTCCCTAGCGGAAGAGCAGTTCTTC
CDR3aa: CASSLSLAEEQFF

d_gene: TRBD2
j_gene: TRBJ2-1
v_gene: TRBV7-2
abundance: many
CDR3nt: TGTGCCAGCAGCTCAACAGGGACTAGCAGCAATGAGCAGTTCTTC
CDR3aa: CASSSTGTSSNEQFF

d_gene: -
j_gene: TRBJ2-6
v_gene: TRBV7-2
abundance: many
CDR3nt: TGTGCCAGCAGCTTAGCCGTTTACTCTGGGGCCAACGTCCTGACTTTC
CDR3aa: CASSLAVYSGANVLTF

d_gene: TRBD2
j_gene: TRBJ2-3
v_gene: TRBV19
abundance: many
CDR3nt: TGTGCCAGTAGTATTGGGGGGACTAGCGGGGGTGATACGCAGTATTTT
CDR3aa: CASSIGGTSGGDTQYF

d_gene: -
j_gene: TRBJ2-3
v_gene: TRBV29-1
abundance: many
CDR3nt: TGCAGCGTTGTGAAAGAATACACAGATACGCAGTATTTT
CDR3aa: CSVVKEYTDTQYF

d_gene: -
j_gene: TRBJ1-4
v_gene: TRBV6-5
abundance: many
CDR3nt: TGTGCCAGCAGCGGAGGAGACAGCGACGTTTGGAAACTGTTTTTT
CDR3aa: CASSGGDSDVWKLFF

d_gene: -
j_gene: TRBJ2-2
v_gene: TRBV27
abundance: many
CDR3nt: TGTGCCAGCAGACAATCCCCGACAGAGCTCAGCACCGGGGAGCTGTTTTTT
CDR3aa: CASRQSPTELSTGELFF

d_gene: TRBD1
j_gene: TRBJ1-1
v_gene: TRBV5-6
abundance: -
CDR3nt: TGTGCCAGCAGCTTGTTAACAGGGGGAGTAGGGAGTACTGATGCTTTCTTT
CDR3aa: CASSLLTGGVGSTDAFF

d_gene: -
j_gene: TRBJ1-1
v_gene: TRBV27
abundance: -
CDR3nt: TGTGCCAGCAGTCTACAAGTAAACACTGAAGCTTTCTTT
CDR3aa: CASSLQVNTEAFF

d_gene: TRBD1
j_gene: TRBJ2-7
v_gene: TRBV20-1
abundance: many
CDR3nt: TGCAGTGCTAGTATCACAGGGGCCGACTACGAGCAGTACTTC
CDR3aa: CSASITGADYEQYF

d_gene: TRBD2
j_gene: TRBJ2-1
v_gene: TRBV11-2
abundance: few
CDR3nt: TGTGCCAGCAGCCGCGCGGGAGTGGATGAGCAGTTCTTC
CDR3aa: CASSRAGVDEQFF

d_gene: -
j_gene: TRBJ2-5
v_gene: TRBV4-1
abundance: once
CDR3nt: TGCGCCAGCAGCCACGCGGTGGAGACCCGGTACTTC
CDR3aa: CASSHAVETRYF

d_gene: TRBD2
j_gene: TRBJ2-3
v_gene: TRBV5-1
abundance: many
CDR3nt: TGCGCCAGCCATGGGTTAGCGGGGCACCAGGATACGCAGTATTTT
CDR3aa: CASHGLAGHQDTQYF

d_gene: -
j_gene: TRBJ2-7
v_gene: TRBV7-9
abundance: many
CDR3nt: TGTGCCAGCAGCCCATCTAAAGGAGCCTACGAGCAGTACTTC
CDR3aa: CASSPSKGAYEQYF

d_gene: TRBD2
j_gene: TRBJ2-1
v_gene: TRBV7-8
abundance: many
CDR3nt: TGTGCCAGCAGCTTAGCCCTAGCGGGGGTCAGCTCCTACAATGAGCAGTTCTTC
CDR3aa: CASSLALAGVSSYNEQFF

d_gene: TRBD1
j_gene: TRBJ2-1
v_gene: TRBV4-3
abundance: many
CDR3nt: TGCGCCAGCTCCATAGACAGGGTCTCCTACAATGAGCAGTTCTTC
CDR3aa: CASSIDRVSYNEQFF

d_gene: TRBD1
j_gene: TRBJ2-2
v_gene: TRBV19
abundance: -
CDR3nt: TGTGCCAGTCAATCCCTCAGGGGGCCCGCCGGGGCGCTGTTTTTT
CDR3aa: CASQSLRGPAGALFF

d_gene: -
j_gene: TRBJ1-4
v_gene: TRBV4-1
abundance: many
CDR3nt: TGCGCCAGCAGCCAAGATCTTAGAGGGGCTGGCGAAAAACTGTTTTTT
CDR3aa: CASSQDLRGAGEKLFF

d_gene: -
j_gene: TRBJ2-3
v_gene: TRBV5-4
abundance: many
CDR3nt: TGTGCCAGCAGCTTGTTCGACACAGATACGCAGTATTTT
CDR3aa: CASSLFDTDTQYF

d_gene: -
j_gene: TRBJ2-1
v_gene: TRBV7-9
abundance: -
CDR3nt: TGTGCCAGCTCCAACAATGAGCGGTTCTTC
CDR3aa: CASSNNERFF

d_gene: TRBD1
j_gene: TRBJ2-7
v_gene: TRBV27
abundance: many
CDR3nt: TGTGCCAGCAGTTTATTTCCGGGACAGGGGTCGGGGCAGTACTTC
CDR3aa: CASSLFPGQGSGQYF

d_gene: -
j_gene: TRBJ1-4
v_gene: TRBV5-1
abundance: -
CDR3nt: TGCGCCAGCAGCTTGGACGTTCCCGACCTGGCCAAACTGTTTTTT
CDR3aa: CASSLDVPDLAKLFF

d_gene: TRBD2
j_gene: TRBJ2-7
v_gene: TRBV27
abundance: many
CDR3nt: TGTGCCAGCAGTTCCGGGACTAGCGGGTACAGCGAGCAGTACTTC
CDR3aa: CASSSGTSGYSEQYF

d_gene: -
j_gene: TRBJ2-5
v_gene: TRBV15
abundance: few
CDR3nt: TGTGCCACCAGCAGAGATCGGGCTCCACAAGAGACCCAGTACTTC
CDR3aa: CATSRDRAPQETQYF

d_gene: -
j_gene: TRBJ2-2
v_gene: TRBV6-6
abundance: many
CDR3nt: TGTGCCAGCGGGGGGAGGGACACCTCTATCGCCTCCGGGGAGCTGTTTTTT
CDR3aa: CASGGRDTSIASGELFF

d_gene: TRBD1
j_gene: TRBJ1-5
v_gene: TRBV30
abundance: many
CDR3nt: TGTGCCTGGAATCCCCCAGGGGGTCAGCCCCAGCATTTT
CDR3aa: CAWNPPGGQPQHF

d_gene: TRBD2
j_gene: TRBJ2-1
v_gene: TRBV7-6
abundance: few
CDR3nt: TGTGCCCGCAGCTTAGCAGTCGGGGGGGGGGAGAATGAGCAGTTCTTC
CDR3aa: CARSLAVGGGENEQFF